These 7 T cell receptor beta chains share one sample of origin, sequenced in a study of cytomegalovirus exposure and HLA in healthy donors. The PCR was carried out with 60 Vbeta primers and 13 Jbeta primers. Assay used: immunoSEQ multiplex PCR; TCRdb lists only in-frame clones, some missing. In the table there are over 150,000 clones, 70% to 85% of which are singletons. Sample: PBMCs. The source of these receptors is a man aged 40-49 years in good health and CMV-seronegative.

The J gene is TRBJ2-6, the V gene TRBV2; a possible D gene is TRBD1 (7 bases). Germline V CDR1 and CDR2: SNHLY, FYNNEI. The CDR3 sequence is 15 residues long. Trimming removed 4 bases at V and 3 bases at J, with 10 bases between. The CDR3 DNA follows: TGTGCCAGCAGTGGGAGGGGGCGTGGGGCCAACGTCCTGACTTTC. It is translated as CASSGRGRGANVLTF.

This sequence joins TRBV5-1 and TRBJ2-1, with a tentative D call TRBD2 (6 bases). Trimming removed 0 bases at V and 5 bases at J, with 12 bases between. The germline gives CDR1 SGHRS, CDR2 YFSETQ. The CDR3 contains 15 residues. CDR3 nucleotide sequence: TGCGCCAGCAGCTTGGGAGCGGGTACCCACAATGAGCAGTTCTTC. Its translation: CASSLGAGTHNEQFF.

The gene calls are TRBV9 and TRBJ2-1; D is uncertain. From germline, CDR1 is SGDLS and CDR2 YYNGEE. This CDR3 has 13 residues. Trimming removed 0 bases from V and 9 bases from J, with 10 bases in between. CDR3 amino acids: CASSVGRVTEQFF. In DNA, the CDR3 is TGTGCCAGCAGCGTAGGTCGGGTCACTGAGCAGTTCTTC.

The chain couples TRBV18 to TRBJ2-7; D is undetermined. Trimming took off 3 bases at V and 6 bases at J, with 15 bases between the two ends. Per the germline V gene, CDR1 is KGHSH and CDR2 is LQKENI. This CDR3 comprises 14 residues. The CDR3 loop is CASSPLTVPTEQYF. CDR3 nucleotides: TGTGCCAGCTCACCCCTAACCGTTCCCACCGAGCAGTACTTC.

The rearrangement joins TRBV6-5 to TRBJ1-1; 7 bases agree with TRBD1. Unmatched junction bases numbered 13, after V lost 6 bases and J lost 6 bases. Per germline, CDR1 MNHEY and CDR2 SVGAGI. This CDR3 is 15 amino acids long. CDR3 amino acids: CASRETGIISAEAFF. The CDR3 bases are TGTGCCAGCAGAGAGACAGGGATCATCAGCGCTGAAGCTTTCTTT.

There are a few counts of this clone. Here the CDR3 DNA reads TGTGCCAGCAGCTTAGTCTCCCTCAATCAGCCCCAGCATTTT. Translating it yields CASSLVSLNQPQHF. The rearrangement joins TRBV7-2 to TRBJ1-5, with D unresolved. The germline CDR1 and CDR2 sequences are SGHTA and FQGNSA. Trimming took 1 base from V and 3 from J, leaving 7 bases between them. CDR3 size: 14 residues.

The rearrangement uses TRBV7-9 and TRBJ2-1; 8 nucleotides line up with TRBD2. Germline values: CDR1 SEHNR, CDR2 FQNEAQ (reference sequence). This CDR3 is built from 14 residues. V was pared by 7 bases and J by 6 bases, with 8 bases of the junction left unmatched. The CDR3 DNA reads TGTGCCAGCATATTAGGCGGGAGGAGCAATGAGCAGTTCTTC. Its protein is CASILGGRSNEQFF.